This entry lists 27 T cell receptor beta chains sequenced from one sample in a study of Ad26.COV2.S vaccination and SARS-CoV-2 variants. Indicated treatment: about 20 received Ad26.COV2.S at low or high dose, single or two shots; about 5 received placebo; per-sample allocation not given. Sample collection was performed on day 63 after the first vaccine or placebo injection. Clones were sequenced by immunoSEQ multiplex PCR, and TCRdb holds only the in-frame ones, with some missing. The table includes roughly 510,000 clones, roughly 85% detected once. The sequenced sample was peripheral blood, obtained in a trial of Ad26.COV2.S vaccine versus placebo. Receptor source: a person between 18 and 65 years old who received the Ad26.COV2.S COVID-19 vaccine or a placebo.

The chain has TRBV5-4 and TRBJ1-6, with D unclear. There are 16 residues in the CDR3. Germline CDR1 and CDR2: SGHNT and YYREEE (reference sequence). Trimming left V 2 bases short and J 9 bases short, with 18 bases between. The CDR3 DNA reads as TGTGCCAGCAGCTTCTCCACATCGGGCCCAATTTCACCCCTCCACTTT. This encodes CASSFSTSGPISPLHF.

The rearrangement uses TRBV19 and TRBJ2-4; 10 bases align to TRBD2. The V gene's germline CDR1 is LNHDA and CDR2 SQIVND (reference sequence). The V gene end was trimmed by 4 bases and the J gene end by 0 bases; junction bases not matched to a gene: 18. CDR3 size: 21 residues. The CDR3 loop is CASSTQGLAVTGILAKNIQYF. The CDR3 DNA follows: TGTGCCAGTAGTACCCAAGGACTAGCGGTGACTGGGATTCTAGCCAAAAACATTCAGTACTTC.

This clone came up a few times. The sample holds other DNA sequences that translate to the same CDR3. V usage is TRBV7-2 and J usage is TRBJ1-3, with D perhaps TRBD1 (5 bases). The CDR3 contains 13 residues. Trimming took off 5 bases at V and 8 bases at J, with 13 bases between the two ends. CDR1 and CDR2 from the germline V gene are SGHTA and FQGNSA. This chain's CDR3 is CASSPGRGYTIYF. In DNA form, the CDR3 reads TGTGCCAGCAGCCCAGGGAGGGGATACACCATATATTTT.

J is TRBJ2-7 and V is TRBV6-5; D possibly uses TRBD1 or TRBD2 (5 bases each). V was shortened by 5 bases and J by 4 bases, with 12 bases between the two germline ends. Germline CDR1 and CDR2: MNHEY and SVGAGI. The CDR3 extends over 13 amino acids. The CDR3 nucleotides read TGTGCCAGCAGTCCCTCGTGGGGGTACGAGCAGTACTTC. Protein product: CASSPSWGYEQYF.

The genes are TRBV5-4 and TRBJ1-6, with 10 bases that match TRBD1. V lost 0 bases to trimming and J lost 7 bases; unmatched junction nucleotides: 4. The CDR3 sequence is 16 residues long. Per germline, CDR1 SGHNT and CDR2 YYREEE (reference sequence). CDR3 sequence (DNA): TGTGCCAGCAGCTTGGCGACAGGGGGCATAAATTCACCCCTCCACTTT. Its protein product is CASSLATGGINSPLHF.

J is TRBJ2-7 and V is TRBV5-1; 12 positions agree with TRBD1. After removal of 3 bases from V and 7 bases from J, the junction contained 5 bases not matched to a gene. Germline CDR1 is SGHRS and CDR2 is YFSETQ. The length of the CDR3 is 14 residues. CDR3 protein: CASSSGQGAGEQYF. The CDR3 DNA reads as TGCGCCAGCAGCTCGGGACAGGGGGCAGGGGAGCAGTACTTC.

The chain is built from TRBV4-2 and TRBJ2-7; 11 bases fit TRBD2. The CDR3 runs 13 residues. CDR1 and CDR2 (germline): LGHNA, YNFKEQ. Unmatched junction bases numbered 5, after V lost 8 bases and J lost 5 bases. The CDR3 region has the DNA TGTGCCAGCGGCCTAGCGGGAGGTCACGAGCAGTACTTC. This translates into CASGLAGGHEQYF.

The chain's CDR3 is CASGISGQAIGYTF. The CDR3 coding sequence is TGTGCCAGTGGAATTTCGGGGCAGGCAATTGGCTACACCTTC. This chain connects TRBV19 to TRBJ1-2; D is possibly TRBD1 (5 bases). The V gene lost 8 bases and the J gene lost 7 bases, with 20 bases spanning the gap. Germline V gene sequence: CDR1 LNHDA, CDR2 SQIVND (reference sequence). The CDR3 loop spans 14 amino acids.

The rearrangement uses TRBV20-1 and TRBJ1-4; D gene uncertain. Trimming pared 4 bases from V and 7 bases from J, leaving 7 bases between. CDR3 length: 11 amino acids. The germline CDR1 and CDR2 sequences are DFQATT and SNEGSKA (reference sequence). CDR3 residues: CSAIITEKLFF. Written as DNA, the CDR3 is TGCAGTGCTATAATCACTGAAAAACTGTTTTTT.

This clone showed up just once. This chain connects TRBV7-2 to TRBJ2-7; a weak D match, TRBD1 (5 bases). The V end was cut by 3 bases, the J end by 3 bases, with 15 bases between. Germline V gene data show CDR1 as SGHTA and CDR2 as FQGNSA. There are 15 residues in the CDR3. CDR3 in amino acids: CASSLELTAIYEQYF. CDR3 bases: TGTGCCAGCAGCTTGGAACTGACAGCTATCTACGAGCAGTACTTC. The full variable domain, its missing parts supplied by reference TRBV7-2 and TRBJ2-7, is GAGVSQSPSNKVTEKGKDVELRCDPISGHTALYWYRQSLGQGLEFLIYFQGNSAPDKSGLPSDRFSAERTGGSVSTLTIQRTQQEDSAVYLCASSLELTAIYEQYFGPGTRLTVT.

This clone was counted a single time. This chain uses TRBV10-2 with TRBJ1-3; D is uncertain. The CDR3 has 15 residues. Looked up from germline, CDR1 is WSHSY and CDR2 is SAAADI. Trimming removed 2 bases from V and 5 bases from J, with 13 bases in between. CDR3 sequence reads: CASSETTVSRNTIYF. Written as DNA, the CDR3 is TGCGCCAGCAGTGAGACCACCGTTTCTAGAAACACCATATATTTT.

This chain joins TRBV28 and TRBJ1-5; no clear D. With 5 bases removed from V and 4 bases from J, the gap between germline ends came to 12 bases. CDR1 is MDHEN and CDR2 is SYDVKM in the germline V gene. CDR3 length equals 14 residues. CDR3 in amino acids: CASSAPTGNQPQHF. The CDR3 DNA sequence: TGTGCCAGCAGTGCGCCGACGGGAAATCAGCCCCAGCATTTT.

A single count supports this clone. The CDR3 DNA is TGTGCCAGCAGCGACCGGACAGGGCCTGAAGCTTTCTTT. Its protein is CASSDRTGPEAFF. The chain employs TRBV4-2 and TRBJ1-1, with TRBD1 matching over 8 bases. The CDR3 consists of 13 residues. V dropped 5 bases and J dropped 6; count of bases not matched to a gene: 5. CDR1 and CDR2 (germline): LGHNA, YNFKEQ.

The table lists this clone with a count of one. The V gene is TRBV6-2 or TRBV6-3, the J gene TRBJ2-7; possibly TRBD2 for D (6 bases). V dropped 6 bases and J dropped 4 bases, with 13 bases sitting between them. Germline-derived CDR1 and CDR2 are MNHEY and SVGEGT. The CDR3 has 13 amino acids. The CDR3 coding sequence is TGTGCCAGCAGCCACGGGGAGGTTTACGAGCAGTACTTC. Encoded protein: CASSHGEVYEQYF.

The V and J genes are TRBV7-9 and TRBJ2-3, with D uncertain. Germline V lookup: CDR1 SEHNR, CDR2 FQNEAQ (reference sequence). V dropped 8 bases and J dropped 2 bases, with 11 bases sitting between them. CDR3 length: 13 residues. The CDR3 DNA is TGTGCCAGCTCTGGGTGGTACACAGATACGCAGTATTTT. Amino acid sequence: CASSGWYTDTQYF.

The chain links TRBV6-2 or TRBV6-3 to TRBJ2-5, with 9 bases fitting TRBD1. Losses at the gene ends were 6 bases for V and 0 bases for J; bases not matched to a gene: 11. This CDR3 has 17 residues. CDR1 and CDR2 (germline): MNHEY, SVGEGT. The CDR3 reads CASSPGTGFRYQETQYF. In nucleotides, the CDR3 is TGTGCCAGCAGCCCCGGGACAGGGTTTCGGTACCAAGAGACCCAGTACTTC.

In this sample, this clone turned up many times. The V gene is TRBV19, the J gene TRBJ2-1, with D hard to call. This CDR3 spans 13 amino acids. V gave up 5 bases and J gave up 8 bases, with 13 bases separating them. Per the germline V gene, CDR1 is LNHDA and CDR2 is SQIVND (reference sequence). CDR3 protein: CASSLVINHEQFF. The CDR3 DNA reads as TGTGCCAGTAGTTTAGTGATAAACCATGAGCAGTTCTTC.

The CDR3 coding sequence is TGTGCCAGCAGTTCTGGTTTGACGGAAGCTTTCTTT. Amino acids: CASSSGLTEAFF. The chain joins TRBV6-5 to TRBJ1-1; D is uncertain. The CDR3 loop spans 12 amino acids. Trimming left V 4 bases short and J 8 bases short, with 11 bases between. The germline gives CDR1 MNHEY, CDR2 SVGAGI.

V usage is TRBV7-9 and J usage is TRBJ2-5; D gene uncertain. The CDR3 spans 15 residues. V shed 5 bases and J shed 2 bases, with 15 bases lying between them. Germline assignment: CDR1 SEHNR and CDR2 FQNEAQ (reference sequence). The CDR3: CASSPLVQKQETQYF. The CDR3 coding sequence is TGTGCCAGCAGCCCGCTTGTACAGAAGCAAGAGACCCAGTACTTC. The variable domain in full, completed from reference TRBV7-9 and TRBJ2-5, reads DTGVSQNPRHKITKRGQNVTFRCDPISEHNRLYWYRQTLGQGPEFLTYFQNEAQLEKSRLLSDRFSAERPKGSFSTLEIQRTEQGDSAMYLCASSPLVQKQETQYFGPGTRLLVL.

V and J are TRBV7-2 and TRBJ2-3; TRBD2 is a possible D gene (6 bases). Germline V gene sequence: CDR1 SGHTA, CDR2 FQGNSA. Deletions cut 3 bases from V and 3 bases from J, with 13 bases between. This CDR3 is 15 amino acids long. Here the CDR3 reads CASSFSGPGTDTQYF. The CDR3, as DNA: TGTGCCAGCAGCTTTAGCGGCCCGGGGACAGATACGCAGTATTTT.

This rearrangement joins TRBV11-2 to TRBJ1-2; D ambiguous. V lost 0 bases to trimming and J lost 8 bases, with 13 bases between them. The CDR3 has 14 amino acids. Germline V gives CDR1 SGHAT, CDR2 FQNNGV. The CDR3 region is CASSLEVLRSGYTF. The CDR3 nucleotides read TGTGCCAGCAGCTTAGAAGTTTTACGCTCGGGCTACACCTTC.

The rearrangement joins TRBV5-6 to TRBJ2-1, with D tentatively TRBD1 or TRBD2 (5 bases each). The germline V gene encodes CDR1 SGHDT and CDR2 YYEEEE. The CDR3 runs to 14 residues. The V end was cut by 5 bases, the J end by 10 bases, with 19 bases between. DNA for the CDR3: TGTGCCAGCAGTTCCCCGGGGCCTAACCTGGAGCAGTTCTTC. Its protein is CASSSPGPNLEQFF. The full variable domain, rest sourced from reference TRBV5-6 and TRBJ2-1, is DAGVTQSPTHLIKTRGQQVTLRCSPKSGHDTVSWYQQALGQGPQFIFQYYEEEERQRGNFPDRFSGHQFPNYSSELNVNALLLGDSALYLCASSSPGPNLEQFFGPGTRLTVL.

This rearrangement joins TRBV3-1 (or the pseudogene TRBV3-2) to TRBJ1-5, with D tentatively TRBD1 (5 bases). The CDR3 spans 14 residues. Germline assignment: CDR1 LGHDT and CDR2 YNNKEL (reference sequence). Trimming pared 2 bases from V and 2 bases from J, leaving 7 bases between. CDR3 sequence reads: CASSQQGGNQPQHF. The CDR3 DNA is TGTGCCAGCAGCCAACAGGGAGGCAATCAGCCCCAGCATTTT.

This rearrangement joins TRBV14 to TRBJ2-3; D remains unclear. The CDR3 runs 11 residues. Trimming took off 10 bases at V and 0 bases at J, with 5 bases between the two ends. Germline CDR1 SGHDN, CDR2 FVKESK. CDR3 sequence reads: CAKSSTDTQYF. Here the CDR3 DNA reads TGTGCCAAATCTAGCACAGATACGCAGTATTTT. The full variable domain, rest sourced from reference TRBV14 and TRBJ2-3, is EAGVTQFPSHSVIEKGQTVTLRCDPISGHDNLYWYRRVMGKEIKFLLHFVKESKQDESGMPNNRFLAERTGGTYSTLKVQPAELEDSGVYFCAKSSTDTQYFGPGTRLTVL.

The chain has TRBV5-1 and TRBJ2-2; 10 bases are shared with TRBD1. CDR3 size: 16 residues. Germline V CDR1 and CDR2: SGHRS, YFSETQ. V lost 0 bases and J lost 3; bases outside the gene matches: 2. For the CDR3, the DNA is TGCGCCAGCAGCTTGGCCGGGACAGGGGACACCGGGGAGCTGTTTTTT. Its protein is CASSLAGTGDTGELFF.

The V gene is TRBV19, the J gene TRBJ2-3; D unclear. V gave up 5 bases and J gave up 4 bases, with 13 bases separating them. The CDR3 has 14 residues. CDR1 and CDR2 (germline): LNHDA, SQIVND (reference sequence). CDR3 nucleotides: TGTGCCAGTAGTTCAAGGAGAGGTTCAGATACGCAGTATTTT. It encodes CASSSRRGSDTQYF.

The V and J genes are TRBV6-1 and TRBJ1-6; the D is unclear. Trimming stripped 2 bases from V and 7 bases from J, with 15 bases between. The CDR3 covers 16 residues. CDR1 and CDR2 from the germline V gene are MNHNS and SASEGT. The CDR3 DNA sequence: TGTGCCAGCAGTGAAAACGCGGGGATAGGCAATTCACCCCTCCACTTT. It encodes CASSENAGIGNSPLHF.